The 20 T cell receptor beta chains below all came from one sample that was sequenced in a study of vaccination effects on CD4 cells after COVID-19. These receptors' targets are unknown. Clones were read by immunoSEQ multiplex PCR, and TCRdb kept only the in-frame ones, dropping some. The repertoire holds over 60,000 clones, with roughly three quarters as singletons. After expansion with viral peptide pools in the ViraFEST assay, antigen-specific CD4+ T cells were sequenced. Having been cultured for approximately ten days, the cells underwent CD4+ T cell isolation. None of these healthy vaccinees had been infected with SARS-CoV-2 before vaccination. The sequencing used CD4+ T cells from PBMCs cultured with HCoV-NL63 spike peptides, collected before COVID-19 vaccination. All receptors come from a human donor who received a COVID-19 vaccine.

This clone was found once. V is TRBV5-6 and J is TRBJ1-5; TRBD1 is a possible D gene (5 bases). CDR1 SGHDT and CDR2 YYEEEE come from the germline V gene. CDR3 size: 16 residues. The V end lost 4 bases, the J end lost 2 bases, and 16 bases lay between the germline ends. CDR3 sequence reads: CASSLLAGTGNQPQHF. DNA of the CDR3: TGTGCCAGCAGCCTCCTAGCTGGGACCGGCAATCAGCCCCAGCATTTT. The complete variable domain, with remaining parts taken from reference TRBV5-6 and TRBJ1-5, reads DAGVTQSPTHLIKTRGQQVTLRCSPKSGHDTVSWYQQALGQGPQFIFQYYEEEERQRGNFPDRFSGHQFPNYSSELNVNALLLGDSALYLCASSLLAGTGNQPQHFGDGTRLSIL.

J is TRBJ1-3 and V is TRBV5-1; no reliable D call. The CDR3 runs to 15 residues. The V end was cut by 5 bases, the J end by 1 base, with 13 bases between. The germline gives CDR1 SGHRS, CDR2 YFSETQ. Written as DNA, the CDR3 is TGCGCCAGCAGAATAACAGACTCTTCTGGAAACACCATATATTTT. It translates to CASRITDSSGNTIYF.

The chain has TRBV12-5 and TRBJ1-4, with no clear D. CDR1 LGHNT and CDR2 FRNRAP come from the germline V gene. Trimming cost V 8 bases and J 8 bases, with 9 bases left between them. This CDR3 region has 11 residues. CDR3: CASTAGEKLFF. DNA for the CDR3: TGTGCTAGTACTGCCGGCGAAAAACTGTTTTTT.

The V and J genes are TRBV18 and TRBJ1-1; no clear D gene. V lost 2 bases and J 4 bases, leaving 5 bases between the germline ends. The germline V gene has CDR1 KGHSH and CDR2 LQKENI. The CDR3 has 12 amino acids. CDR3 sequence: CASSPTSTEAFF. CDR3 in DNA: TGTGCCAGCTCACCAACAAGCACTGAAGCTTTCTTT.

The CDR3 loop is CATSDVTGENQPQHF. DNA of the CDR3: TGTGCCACCAGTGATGTGACAGGGGAGAACCAGCCCCAGCATTTT. The gene calls are TRBV24-1 and TRBJ1-5; 8 nucleotides agree with TRBD1. Germline CDR1 reads KGHDR; CDR2 reads SFDVKD. Germline trimming cut 3 bases from V and 7 bases from J; bases unmatched to any gene: 7. This CDR3 contains 15 residues.

The J gene is TRBJ2-5, the V gene TRBV7-2, with D perhaps matching TRBD1 (7 bases). Germline V gives CDR1 SGHTA, CDR2 FQGNSA. The CDR3 totals 14 residues. V shed 2 bases and J shed 5 bases, with 12 bases lying between them. In nucleotides, the CDR3 is TGTGCCAGCAGCTTAATCCCAGGGGGGGAGACCCAGTACTTC. It encodes CASSLIPGGETQYF.

This chain joins TRBV6-5 and TRBJ1-1; TRBD1 matches 7 bases. V lost 6 bases and J lost 5; bases outside the gene matches: 6. CDR3 length: 13 amino acids. CDR1 is MNHEY and CDR2 is SVGAGI in the germline V gene. The CDR3 DNA follows: TGTGCCAGCAGCCCAACAGGGGAGACTGAAGCTTTCTTT. The encoded protein is CASSPTGETEAFF.

The chain joins TRBV6-5 to TRBJ2-1; D is unclear. Germline CDR1 is MNHEY and CDR2 is SVGAGI. This CDR3 spans 12 amino acids. With 4 bases removed from V and 5 bases from J, the gap between germline ends came to 6 bases. In nucleotides, the CDR3 is TGTGCCAGCAGTTCAGACAACAATGAGCAGTTCTTC. It translates to CASSSDNNEQFF.

This clone was counted between two and nine times. The chain has TRBV11-2 and TRBJ2-2, with 7 positions matching TRBD1. This CDR3 is built from 16 residues. Germline V lookup: CDR1 SGHAT, CDR2 FQNNGV. V was clipped by 7 bases and J by 2 bases; unmatched bases: 10. Here the CDR3 reads CASTQQTGYNTGELFF. CDR3 nucleotides: TGTGCCAGCACCCAACAGACAGGGTACAACACCGGGGAGCTGTTTTTT. Full variable domain (missing parts from reference TRBV11-2 and TRBJ2-2): EAGVAQSPRYKIIEKRQSVAFWCNPISGHATLYWYQQILGQGPKLLIQFQNNGVVDDSQLPKDRFSAERLKGVDSTLKIQPAKLEDSAVYLCASTQQTGYNTGELFFGEGSRLTVL.

The genes are TRBV6-5 and TRBJ2-3; D is perhaps TRBD1 or TRBD2 (6 bases each). This CDR3 has 14 amino acids. Deletions cut 7 bases from V and 0 bases from J, with 11 bases between. Germline V CDR1 and CDR2: MNHEY, SVGAGI. This CDR3 reads CASIRGPSTDTQYF. The CDR3 DNA sequence: TGTGCCAGCATACGGGGGCCTAGCACAGATACGCAGTATTTT.

The V and J genes are TRBV2 and TRBJ2-2, with 9 bases matching TRBD1. The germline V gene encodes CDR1 SNHLY and CDR2 FYNNEI. The CDR3 loop spans 14 amino acids. V shed 4 bases, J shed 7 bases, and the junction held 4 bases outside the gene matches. CDR3 in amino acids: CASSGDRVNGELFF. CDR3 sequence (DNA): TGTGCCAGCAGTGGGGACAGGGTGAACGGGGAGCTGTTTTTT.

The chain has TRBV25-1 and TRBJ2-5; TRBD1 matches 7 bases. CDR1 is MGHDK, CDR2 SYGVNS, per germline. The J segment lost 1 base and the V segment lost 4 bases, leaving 3 bases of the junction unmatched. This CDR3 region has 14 residues. DNA for the CDR3: TGTGCCAGCAGTGCTCCAGGGGGCCAAGAGACCCAGTACTTC. This gives the protein CASSAPGGQETQYF. The variable domain in full, with the rest retrieved from reference TRBV25-1 and TRBJ2-5, is EADIYQTPRYLVIGTGKKITLECSQTMGHDKMYWYQQDPGMELHLIHYSYGVNSTEKGDLSSESTVSRIRTEHFPLTLESARPSHTSQYLCASSAPGGQETQYFGPGTRLLVL.

The J gene is TRBJ2-1, the V gene TRBV7-2; D gene uncertain. Germline V gene data show CDR1 as SGHTA and CDR2 as FQGNSA. CDR3 length equals 14 residues. Trimming pared 6 bases from V and 7 bases from J, leaving 16 bases between. CDR3: CASRFRVAGNEQFF. Here the CDR3 DNA reads TGTGCCAGCAGGTTCAGAGTAGCTGGGAATGAGCAGTTCTTC.

The V call is TRBV6-5, the J call TRBJ2-7, with TRBD1 as a possible D gene (5 bases). V was clipped by 2 bases and J by 2 bases, with 10 bases between them. CDR1 and CDR2 from the germline V gene are MNHEY and SVGAGI. The CDR3 extends over 14 amino acids. The CDR3 sequence: CASSYAQGTYEQYV. In DNA, the CDR3 is TGTGCCAGCAGTTACGCTCAGGGCACCTACGAGCAGTACGTC.

This clone has just a few counts. The rearrangement uses TRBV5-1 and TRBJ1-4, with D maybe TRBD1 (6 bases). CDR3 size: 15 residues. V lost 4 bases and J lost 8, with 18 bases in between. Germline CDR1 and CDR2: SGHRS and YFSETQ. The CDR3 spells CASSGGAHAGEKLFF. The CDR3 bases are TGCGCCAGCAGCGGGGGGGCGCATGCGGGCGAAAAACTGTTTTTT. The variable domain in full, with the rest retrieved from reference TRBV5-1 and TRBJ1-4, is KAGVTQTPRYLIKTRGQQVTLSCSPISGHRSVSWYQQTPGQGLQFLFEYFSETQRNKGNFPGRFSGRQFSNSRSEMNVSTLELGDSALYLCASSGGAHAGEKLFFGSGTQLSVL.

The rearrangement joins TRBV9 to TRBJ1-6, with D possibly matching TRBD1 (6 bases). The CDR3 is 14 residues long. Trimming took off 4 bases at V and 4 bases at J, with 9 bases between the two ends. Germline lookup yields CDR1 SGDLS and CDR2 YYNGEE. CDR3 sequence: CASSSGQYNSPLHF. CDR3 coding DNA: TGTGCCAGCAGCTCGGGACAATATAATTCACCCCTCCACTTT.

The rearrangement joins TRBV7-3 to TRBJ1-3; D call uncertain. Trimming cost V 1 base and J 0 bases, with 4 bases left between them. Germline values: CDR1 SGHTA, CDR2 FQGTGA. CDR3 length: 14 residues. CDR3 bases: TGTGCCAGCAGCTTAAGCACCTCTGGAAACACCATATATTTT. It yields the protein CASSLSTSGNTIYF.

The rearrangement joins TRBV9 to TRBJ1-6; TRBD1 is a possible D gene (5 bases). The CDR3 runs to 14 residues. The germline CDR1 and CDR2 sequences are SGDLS and YYNGEE. Between the trimmed V and J ends, which lost 3 bases and 13 bases, there was a span of 17 bases. In DNA, the CDR3 is TGTGCCAGCAGCGCCTGGGGACGGAGAAAGCCCCTCCACTTT. Residues: CASSAWGRRKPLHF. The variable domain in full, completed from reference TRBV9 and TRBJ1-6, reads DSGVTQTPKHLITATGQRVTLRCSPRSGDLSVYWYQQSLDQGLQFLIQYYNGEERAKGNILERFSAQQFPDLHSELNLSSLELGDSALYFCASSAWGRRKPLHFGNGTRLTVT.

The chain carries TRBV5-8 and TRBJ2-3; 8 positions match TRBD1. The germline V gene encodes CDR1 SGHTS and CDR2 YDEGEE. V was pared by 4 bases and J by 0 bases, with 7 bases of the junction left unmatched. The CDR3 has 16 residues. This CDR3 is CASSIGTGASTDTQYF. For the CDR3, the DNA is TGTGCCAGCAGCATTGGGACAGGAGCTAGCACAGATACGCAGTATTTT.

This clone was recorded only once. The chain is built from TRBV27 and TRBJ1-2; D not certain. The CDR3 contains 13 residues. Per the germline V gene, CDR1 is MNHEY and CDR2 is SMNVEV (reference sequence). The V end was cut by 3 bases, the J end by 4 bases, with 9 bases between. Here the CDR3 reads CASSFGEGYGYTF. CDR3 nucleotides: TGTGCCAGCAGTTTCGGGGAGGGCTATGGCTACACCTTC.